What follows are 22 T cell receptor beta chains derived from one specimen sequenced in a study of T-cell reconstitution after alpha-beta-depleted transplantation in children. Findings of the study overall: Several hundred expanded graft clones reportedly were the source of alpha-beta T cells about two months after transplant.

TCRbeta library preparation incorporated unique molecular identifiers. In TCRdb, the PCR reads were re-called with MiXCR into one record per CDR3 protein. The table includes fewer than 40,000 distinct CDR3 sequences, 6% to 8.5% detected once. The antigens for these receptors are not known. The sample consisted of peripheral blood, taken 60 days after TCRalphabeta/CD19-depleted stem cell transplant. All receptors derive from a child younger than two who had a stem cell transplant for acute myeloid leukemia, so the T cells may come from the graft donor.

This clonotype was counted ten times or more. The CDR3 is CASSYRAKWSTDTQYF. In DNA form, the CDR3 reads TGTGCCAGCAGTTACCGGGCCAAATGGAGCACAGATACGCAGTATTTT. The chain recombines TRBV6-2 or TRBV6-3 with TRBJ2-3; no clear D. Deletions cut 2 bases from V and 0 bases from J, with 12 bases between. The V gene's germline CDR1 is MNHEY and CDR2 SVGEGT. This CDR3 has 16 amino acids.

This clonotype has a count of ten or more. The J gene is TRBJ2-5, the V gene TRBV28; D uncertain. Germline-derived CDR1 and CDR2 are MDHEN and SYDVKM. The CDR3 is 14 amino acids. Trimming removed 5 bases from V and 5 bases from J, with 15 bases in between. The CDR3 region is CASSADVTRETQYF. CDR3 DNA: TGTGCCAGCAGTGCGGACGTTACTCGGGAGACCCAGTACTTC.

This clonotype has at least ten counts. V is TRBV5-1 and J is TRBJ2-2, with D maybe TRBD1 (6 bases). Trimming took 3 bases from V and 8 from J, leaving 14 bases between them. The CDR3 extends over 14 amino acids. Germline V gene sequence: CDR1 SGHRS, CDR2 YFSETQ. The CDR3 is CASSSHPGAGELFF. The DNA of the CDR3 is TGCGCCAGCAGCTCTCACCCAGGGGCGGGGGAGCTGTTTTTT. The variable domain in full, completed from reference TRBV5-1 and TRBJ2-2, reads KAGVTQTPRYLIKTRGQQVTLSCSPISGHRSVSWYQQTPGQGLQFLFEYFSETQRNKGNFPGRFSGRQFSNSRSEMNVSTLELGDSALYLCASSSHPGAGELFFGEGSRLTVL.

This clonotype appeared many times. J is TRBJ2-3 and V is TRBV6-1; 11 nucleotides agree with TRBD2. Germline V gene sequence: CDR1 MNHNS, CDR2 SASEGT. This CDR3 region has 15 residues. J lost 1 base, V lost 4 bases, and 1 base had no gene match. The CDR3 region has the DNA TGTGCCAGCAGTGGACTAGCGGGGCGCACAGATACGCAGTATTTT. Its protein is CASSGLAGRTDTQYF.

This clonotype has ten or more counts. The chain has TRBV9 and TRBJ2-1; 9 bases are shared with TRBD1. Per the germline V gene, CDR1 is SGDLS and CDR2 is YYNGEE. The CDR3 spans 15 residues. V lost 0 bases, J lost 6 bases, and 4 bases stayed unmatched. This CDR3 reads CASSVVGTGPNEQFF. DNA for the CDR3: TGTGCCAGCAGCGTAGTCGGGACAGGGCCCAATGAGCAGTTCTTC. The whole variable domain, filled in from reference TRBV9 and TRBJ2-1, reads DSGVTQTPKHLITATGQRVTLRCSPRSGDLSVYWYQQSLDQGLQFLIQYYNGEERAKGNILERFSAQQFPDLHSELNLSSLELGDSALYFCASSVVGTGPNEQFFGPGTRLTVL.

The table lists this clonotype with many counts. In DNA form, the CDR3 reads TGTGCCAGCAGCCACTCCTCTGGGCCCCAGCATTTT. Translating gives CASSHSSGPQHF. This sequence joins TRBV7-9 and TRBJ1-5; unclear D gene. This CDR3 spans 12 amino acids. The V end lost 5 bases, the J end lost 9 bases, and 11 bases lay between the germline ends. CDR1 and CDR2 (germline): SEHNR, FQNEAQ (reference sequence).

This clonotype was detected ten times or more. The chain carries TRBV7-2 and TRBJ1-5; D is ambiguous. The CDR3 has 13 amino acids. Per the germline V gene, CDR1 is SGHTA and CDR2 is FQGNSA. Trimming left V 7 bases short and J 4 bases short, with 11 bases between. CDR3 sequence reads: CASTPGTNQPQHF. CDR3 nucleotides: TGTGCCAGCACCCCAGGCACTAATCAGCCCCAGCATTTT. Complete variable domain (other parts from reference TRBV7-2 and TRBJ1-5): GAGVSQSPSNKVTEKGKDVELRCDPISGHTALYWYRQSLGQGLEFLIYFQGNSAPDKSGLPSDRFSAERTGGSVSTLTIQRTQQEDSAVYLCASTPGTNQPQHFGDGTRLSIL.

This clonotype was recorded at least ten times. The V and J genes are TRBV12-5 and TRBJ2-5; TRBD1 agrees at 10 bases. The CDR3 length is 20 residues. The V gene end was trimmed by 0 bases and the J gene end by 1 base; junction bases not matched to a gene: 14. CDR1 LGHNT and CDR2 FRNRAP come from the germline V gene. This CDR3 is CASGLVPKDRGSLFQETQYF. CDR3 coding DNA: TGTGCTAGTGGTTTGGTACCCAAGGACAGGGGGTCTCTATTCCAAGAGACCCAGTACTTC.

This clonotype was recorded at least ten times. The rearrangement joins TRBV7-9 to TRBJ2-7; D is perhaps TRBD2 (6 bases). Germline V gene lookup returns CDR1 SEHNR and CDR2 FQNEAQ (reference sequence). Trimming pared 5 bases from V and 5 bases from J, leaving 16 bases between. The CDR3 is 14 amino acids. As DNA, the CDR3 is TGTGCCAGCAGCCCGACCTCGCCTAGCGACGAGCAGTACTTC. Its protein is CASSPTSPSDEQYF.

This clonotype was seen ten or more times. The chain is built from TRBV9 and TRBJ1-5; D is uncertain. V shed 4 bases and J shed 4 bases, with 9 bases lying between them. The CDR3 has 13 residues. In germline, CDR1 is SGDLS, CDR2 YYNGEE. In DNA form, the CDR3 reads TGTGCCAGCAGCCGGACTGGAAATCAGCCCCAGCATTTT. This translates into CASSRTGNQPQHF.

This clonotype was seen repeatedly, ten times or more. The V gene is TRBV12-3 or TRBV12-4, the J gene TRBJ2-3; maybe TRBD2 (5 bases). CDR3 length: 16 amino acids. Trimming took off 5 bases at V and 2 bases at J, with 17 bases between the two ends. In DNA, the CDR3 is TGTGCCAGCAGTCTCGAGGGTAGCGTCTTCACAGATACGCAGTATTTT. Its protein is CASSLEGSVFTDTQYF.

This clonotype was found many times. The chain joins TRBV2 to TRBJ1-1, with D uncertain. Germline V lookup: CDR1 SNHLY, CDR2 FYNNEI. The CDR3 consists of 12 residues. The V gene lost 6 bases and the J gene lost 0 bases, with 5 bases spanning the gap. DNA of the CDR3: TGTGCCAGCAGGGTTATGAACACTGAAGCTTTCTTT. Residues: CASRVMNTEAFF.

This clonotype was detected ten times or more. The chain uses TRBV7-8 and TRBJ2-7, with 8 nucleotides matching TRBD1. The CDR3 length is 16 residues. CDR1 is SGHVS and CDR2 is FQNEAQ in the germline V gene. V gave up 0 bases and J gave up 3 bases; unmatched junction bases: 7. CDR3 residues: CASSLARDRRGYEQYF. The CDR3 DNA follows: TGTGCCAGCAGCTTAGCGCGGGACAGGAGAGGCTACGAGCAGTACTTC.

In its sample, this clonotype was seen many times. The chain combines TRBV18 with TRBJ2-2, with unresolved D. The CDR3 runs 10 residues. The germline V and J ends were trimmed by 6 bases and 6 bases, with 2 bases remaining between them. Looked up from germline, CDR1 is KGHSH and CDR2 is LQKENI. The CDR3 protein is CASSSGELFF. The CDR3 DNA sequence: TGTGCCAGCTCTTCCGGGGAGCTGTTTTTT.

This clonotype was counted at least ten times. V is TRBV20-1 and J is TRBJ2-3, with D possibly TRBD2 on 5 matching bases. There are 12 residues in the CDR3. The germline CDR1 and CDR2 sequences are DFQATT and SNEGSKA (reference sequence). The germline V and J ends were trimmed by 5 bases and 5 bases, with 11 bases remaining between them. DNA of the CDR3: TGCAGTGCTCCCCGTGGAGGAGATACGCAGTATTTT. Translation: CSAPRGGDTQYF.

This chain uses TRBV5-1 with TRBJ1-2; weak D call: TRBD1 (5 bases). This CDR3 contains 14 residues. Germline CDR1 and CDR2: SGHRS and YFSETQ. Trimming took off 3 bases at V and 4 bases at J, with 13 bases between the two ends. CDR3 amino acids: CASSSSTVLYGYTF. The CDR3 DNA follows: TGCGCCAGCAGCTCTTCGACAGTCCTCTATGGCTACACCTTC.

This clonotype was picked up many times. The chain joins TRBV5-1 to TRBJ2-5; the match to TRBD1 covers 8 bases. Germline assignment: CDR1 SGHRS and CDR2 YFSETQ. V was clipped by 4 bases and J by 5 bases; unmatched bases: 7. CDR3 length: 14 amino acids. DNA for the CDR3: TGCGCCAGCAGCCGGACAGGGCGGTTGGAGACCCAGTACTTC. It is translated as CASSRTGRLETQYF.

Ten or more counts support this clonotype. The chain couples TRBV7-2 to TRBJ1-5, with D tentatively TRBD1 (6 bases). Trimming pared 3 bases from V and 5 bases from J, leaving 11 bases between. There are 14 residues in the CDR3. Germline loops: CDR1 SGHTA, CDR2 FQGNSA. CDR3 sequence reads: CASSLSRGDQPQHF. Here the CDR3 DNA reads TGTGCCAGCAGCTTGTCCAGGGGTGATCAGCCCCAGCATTTT.

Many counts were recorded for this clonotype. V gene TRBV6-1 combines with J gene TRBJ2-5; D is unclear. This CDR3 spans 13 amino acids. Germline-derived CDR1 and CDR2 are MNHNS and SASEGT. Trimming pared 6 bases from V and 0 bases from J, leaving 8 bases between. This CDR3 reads CASSPPYQETQYF. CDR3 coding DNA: TGTGCCAGCAGCCCTCCGTACCAAGAGACCCAGTACTTC.

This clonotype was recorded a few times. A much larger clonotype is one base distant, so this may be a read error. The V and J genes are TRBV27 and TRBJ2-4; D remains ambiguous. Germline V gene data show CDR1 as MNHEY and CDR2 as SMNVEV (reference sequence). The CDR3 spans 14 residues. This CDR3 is CASSFSRNLNMQYF. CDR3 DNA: TGTGCCAGCAGTTTTTCCCGGAACCTAAACATGCAGTACTTC.

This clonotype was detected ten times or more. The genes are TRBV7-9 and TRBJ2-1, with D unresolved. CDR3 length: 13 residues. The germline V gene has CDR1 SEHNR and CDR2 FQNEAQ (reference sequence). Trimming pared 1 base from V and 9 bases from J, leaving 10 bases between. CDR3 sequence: CASSLVRSREQFF. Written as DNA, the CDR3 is TGTGCCAGCAGCTTAGTGAGGAGCCGTGAGCAGTTCTTC. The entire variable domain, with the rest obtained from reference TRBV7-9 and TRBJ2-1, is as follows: DTGVSQNPRHKITKRGQNVTFRCDPISEHNRLYWYRQTLGQGPEFLTYFQNEAQLEKSRLLSDRFSAERPKGSFSTLEIQRTEQGDSAMYLCASSLVRSREQFFGPGTRLTVL.

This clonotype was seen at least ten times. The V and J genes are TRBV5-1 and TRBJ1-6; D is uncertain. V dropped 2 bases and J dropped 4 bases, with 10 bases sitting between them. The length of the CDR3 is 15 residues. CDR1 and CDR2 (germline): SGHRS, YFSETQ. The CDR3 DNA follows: TGCGCCAGCAGCTTTGGAAGATCTTATAATTCACCCCTCCACTTT. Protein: CASSFGRSYNSPLHF.